Listed below are T cell receptor beta chains from one sample, sequenced in a study of blood T cells in healthy people across ages. TCRdb ran MiXCR on the 5' RACE reads and lists one entry per CDR3 protein. The sample records roughly 1,500,000 distinct CDR3 sequences, about 31% being singletons. Sequenced input: blood. The receptors here all came from a woman aged 25-40 years in good health. Each CDR3 is given with its conserved first and last residue. The D gene is left open where the match is weak. Size is stated for part of the rows, as once, few or many counts, or as a class when the clone is expanded.

>.|.|TRBJ2-6|TRBV2
CASSRGVGSSGANVLTF
TGTGCCAGCAGTCGTGGCGTGGGGAGCTCTGGGGCCAACGTCCTGACTTTC
>.|TRBD1|TRBJ2-1|TRBV24-1
CATSDDTPDRYNEQFF
TGTGCCACCAGTGATGATACTCCGGACAGGTACAATGAGCAGTTCTTC
>many|.|TRBJ1-1|TRBV10-3
CAISERGDTEAFF
TGTGCCATCAGTGAGAGGGGGGACACCGAAGCTTTCTTT
>.|.|TRBJ1-4|TRBV12-3/TRBV12-4
CASTLGEKLFF
TGTGCCAGCACCCTGGGGGAAAAACTGTTTTTT
>few|.|TRBJ2-7|TRBV5-1
CASSLGQTHSYEQYF
TGCGCCAGCAGCTTGGGTCAGACCCACTCCTACGAGCAGTACTTC
>.|TRBD2|TRBJ2-5|TRBV5-1
CASSRSLAGETQYF
TGCGCCAGCAGCCGTTCACTAGCGGGGGAGACCCAGTACTTC
>.|TRBD1|TRBJ1-2|TRBV5-6
CASSFRTGGNYGYTF
TGTGCCAGCAGCTTCCGGACAGGGGGTAACTATGGCTACACCTTC
>.|.|TRBJ1-1|TRBV7-3
CASSLRYIIRMNTEAFF
TGTGCCAGCAGCTTACGGTACATCATCCGCATGAACACTGAAGCTTTCTTT
>many|TRBD2|TRBJ2-7|TRBV11-2
CASSAGTSYEQYF
TGTGCCAGCAGCGCGGGGACTAGCTACGAGCAGTACTTC
>few|TRBD2|TRBJ2-1|TRBV12-5
CASGLVRLAGGKHYNEQFF
TGTGCTAGTGGTTTGGTAAGACTAGCGGGGGGAAAACACTACAATGAGCAGTTCTTC